The 19 T cell receptor beta chains below were found in one sample sequenced in a study of radiotherapy plus CTLA-4 blockade in lung cancer. Clones were sequenced by immunoSEQ multiplex PCR, and TCRdb holds only the in-frame ones, with some missing. The table has 43,000 or so clones, roughly 60% seen once. The source was peripheral blood, collected from a patient treated with radiotherapy plus ipilimumab. Source of these receptors: a human donor with non-small cell lung cancer who had a partial response to radiotherapy plus ipilimumab.

This clone was seen more than once but under ten times. The CDR3 sequence: CASRRTSPSLEKLFF. The CDR3 DNA sequence: TGTGCCAGCAGGCGAACTAGCCCGAGCCTTGAAAAACTGTTTTTT. This chain joins TRBV6-1 and TRBJ1-4; D ambiguous. Germline V gene sequence: CDR1 MNHNS, CDR2 SASEGT. The CDR3 length is 15 residues. V lost 6 bases, J lost 7 bases, and 18 bases lay in between.

V gene TRBV19 combines with J gene TRBJ2-1; D is uncertain. Germline V CDR1 and CDR2: LNHDA, SQIVND (reference sequence). CDR3 length: 16 amino acids. V lost 0 bases to trimming and J lost 0 bases, with 9 bases between them. The CDR3 loop reads CASSIDGGSSYNEQFF. The CDR3 nucleotides are TGTGCCAGTAGTATAGATGGCGGAAGCTCCTACAATGAGCAGTTCTTC.

V usage is TRBV2 and J usage is TRBJ2-1, with TRBD2 matching 9 bases. Losses at the gene ends were 5 bases for V and 4 bases for J; bases not matched to a gene: 6. CDR3 length: 15 residues. Per the germline V gene, CDR1 is SNHLY and CDR2 is FYNNEI. The CDR3 region is CASSYLAGQYNEQFF. For the CDR3, the DNA is TGTGCCAGCAGTTATCTAGCGGGACAATACAATGAGCAGTTCTTC.

The J gene is TRBJ2-7, the V gene TRBV7-9; D possibly corresponds to TRBD2 (5 bases). CDR3 length: 15 amino acids. V was cut by 5 bases and J by 4 bases, with 18 bases left in between. Germline CDR1 SEHNR, CDR2 FQNEAQ (reference sequence). CDR3 region: CASSPGKADKYEQYF. CDR3 coding DNA: TGTGCCAGCAGCCCCGGGAAGGCAGATAAATACGAGCAGTACTTC.

The DNA of the CDR3 is TGTGCCAGCAGTAGCCCCACGCGGCAGGGCGGCGAGCAGTACTTC. Its translation: CASSSPTRQGGEQYF. The chain employs TRBV6-6 and TRBJ2-7, with a possible D match to TRBD1 (5 bases). V shed 5 bases and J shed 6 bases, with 20 bases lying between them. CDR1 is MNHNY, CDR2 SVGAGI, per germline (reference sequence). The CDR3 loop spans 15 amino acids.

The chain recombines TRBV5-1 with TRBJ2-7; D might be TRBD1 (5 bases). Germline-derived CDR1 and CDR2 are SGHRS and YFSETQ. The ends were cut back, 0 bases at V and 5 bases at J, with 15 bases in the middle. The length of the CDR3 is 15 residues. CDR3 sequence: CASSLAGSGYDEQYF. The CDR3 DNA reads TGCGCCAGCAGCTTGGCCGGATCAGGGTACGACGAGCAGTACTTC.

The chain is built from TRBV7-8 and TRBJ1-5; tentative D call: TRBD1 (5 bases). The CDR3 length is 15 residues. Germline-derived CDR1 and CDR2 are SGHVS and FQNEAQ. Trimming pared 0 bases from V and 2 bases from J, leaving 8 bases between. CDR3 DNA: TGTGCCAGCAGCTTAGCGGGGGGGGGCAATCAGCCCCAGCATTTT. Protein product: CASSLAGGGNQPQHF.

The rearrangement uses TRBV6-5 and TRBJ1-2; a possible D gene is TRBD1 (5 bases). The CDR3 has 14 amino acids. The V end lost 6 bases, the J end lost 5 bases, and 16 bases lay between the germline ends. Looked up from germline, CDR1 is MNHEY and CDR2 is SVGAGI. DNA of the CDR3: TGTGCCAGCAGGGGCCATGAAGGGGCTTATGGCTACACCTTC. It yields the protein CASRGHEGAYGYTF.

The sample holds one count of this clone. The CDR3 DNA reads TGTGCCAGCAGCCCCCGGGACAGGGTAACCGAGCAGTACTTC. Its protein is CASSPRDRVTEQYF. V usage is TRBV7-9 and J usage is TRBJ2-7; 9 nucleotides align to TRBD1. Germline loops: CDR1 SEHNR, CDR2 FQNEAQ (reference sequence). Germline trimming cut 5 bases from V and 6 bases from J; bases unmatched to any gene: 8. The length of the CDR3 is 14 residues.

The chain employs TRBV19 and TRBJ1-2, with 11 bases aligning to TRBD1. Germline V gene lookup returns CDR1 LNHDA and CDR2 SQIVND (reference sequence). This CDR3 spans 15 amino acids. Trimming took 4 bases from V and 3 from J; bases not matched to a gene: 4. The CDR3 DNA follows: TGTGCCAGTAGTAGAGGACAGGGGGCTGACTATGGCTACACCTTC. Translation: CASSRGQGADYGYTF.

V is TRBV9 and J is TRBJ2-1, with 8 bases that match TRBD2. Trimming at V came to 7 bases and at J to 5 bases, leaving 5 bases not matched to a gene. This CDR3 contains 13 residues. The germline CDR1 and CDR2 sequences are SGDLS and YYNGEE. The CDR3: CASGLAGNNEQFF. CDR3 DNA sequence: TGTGCCAGCGGACTAGCTGGAAACAATGAGCAGTTCTTC.

This chain links TRBV7-2 with TRBJ1-2, with TRBD1 as a possible D gene (5 bases). The germline V gene has CDR1 SGHTA and CDR2 FQGNSA. V was trimmed by 1 base and J by 2 bases, leaving 17 bases between them. The CDR3 is made up of 17 amino acids. The CDR3 DNA is TGTGCCAGCAGCTTAGACAGGCCGCTAATCGACAACTATGGCTACACCTTC. Translation: CASSLDRPLIDNYGYTF.

The chain couples TRBV6-6 to TRBJ2-3; maybe TRBD1 (6 bases). CDR1 and CDR2 from the germline V gene are MNHNY and SVGAGI (reference sequence). The V and J ends lost 10 bases and 2 bases respectively, with 16 bases between them. CDR3 length equals 14 residues. CDR3 nucleotides: TGTGCCACTCGGACAGAGGGCCACACAGATACGCAGTATTTT. Translation gives CATRTEGHTDTQYF.

The chain joins TRBV2 to TRBJ2-5; D is unclear. The tail of the sequence fits TRBJ2-7 better, so the J call may be wrong. Germline V lookup: CDR1 SNHLY, CDR2 FYNNEI. CDR3 size: 15 residues. CDR3 residues: CASSEARGFYYEQYF. The CDR3 DNA reads as TGTGCCAGCAGTGAAGCTCGAGGCTTCTACTACGAGCAGTACTTC.

This clone appeared once. The genes are TRBV9 and TRBJ2-7, with TRBD2 matching 12 bases. Per the germline V gene, CDR1 is SGDLS and CDR2 is YYNGEE. V lost 4 bases, J lost 3 bases, and 5 bases stayed unmatched. The CDR3 runs 15 residues. DNA for the CDR3: TGTGCCAGCAGCAATGGACTAGCGGGGAACTACGAGCAGTACTTC. Encoded protein: CASSNGLAGNYEQYF.

About this clone itself: This likely reflects a read error, since a far larger clone is one base away. CDR3 sequence reads: CASSREPQNQPQHF. DNA of the CDR3: TGTGCCAGCAGCCGGGAACCACAAAATCAGCCCCAGCATTTT. The chain has TRBV7-6 and TRBJ1-5; D is unclear. Germline lookup yields CDR1 SGHVS and CDR2 FNYEAQ. The CDR3 runs 14 residues. The germline V and J ends were trimmed by 5 bases and 4 bases, with 12 bases remaining between them.

V is TRBV5-6 and J is TRBJ1-1, with a possible D match to TRBD1 (6 bases). The CDR3 spans 15 residues. Per the germline V gene, CDR1 is SGHDT and CDR2 is YYEEEE. V lost 3 bases, J lost 5 bases, and 17 bases lay in between. For the CDR3, the DNA is TGTGCCAGCAGCTCCCGGCGGGGGCTCGGGACTGAAGCTTTCTTT. Amino acid sequence: CASSSRRGLGTEAFF.

This CDR3 reads CASSPRTSGIVTGELFF. CDR3 DNA sequence: TGTGCCAGCAGCCCGCGGACTAGCGGGATAGTCACCGGGGAGCTGTTTTTT. V is TRBV13 and J is TRBJ2-2; 12 bases fit TRBD2. The germline gives CDR1 PRHDT, CDR2 FYEKMQ (reference sequence). The CDR3 has 17 amino acids. Losses at the gene ends were 5 bases for V and 4 bases for J; bases not matched to a gene: 8.

The chain carries TRBV30 and TRBJ1-5; unclear D gene. V lost 2 bases and J 7 bases, leaving 12 bases between the germline ends. Germline V gene data show CDR1 as GTSNPN and CDR2 as SVGIG (reference sequence). The CDR3 length is 13 residues. The CDR3 protein is CAWSKGREQPQHF. CDR3 nucleotides: TGTGCCTGGAGTAAAGGAAGGGAGCAGCCCCAGCATTTT.